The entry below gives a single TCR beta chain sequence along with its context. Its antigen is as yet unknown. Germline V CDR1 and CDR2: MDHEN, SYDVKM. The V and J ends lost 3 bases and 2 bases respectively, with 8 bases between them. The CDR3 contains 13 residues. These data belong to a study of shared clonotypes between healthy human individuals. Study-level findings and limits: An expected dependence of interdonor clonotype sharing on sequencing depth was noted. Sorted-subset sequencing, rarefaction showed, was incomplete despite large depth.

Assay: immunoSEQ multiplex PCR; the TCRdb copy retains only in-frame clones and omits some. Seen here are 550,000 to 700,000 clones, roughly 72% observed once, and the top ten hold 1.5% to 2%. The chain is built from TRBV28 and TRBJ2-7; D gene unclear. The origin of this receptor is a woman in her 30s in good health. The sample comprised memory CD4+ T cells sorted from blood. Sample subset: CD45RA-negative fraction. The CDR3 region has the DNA TGTGCCAGCAGTTTTCGACGTCCCTACGAGCAGTACTTC. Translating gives CASSFRRPYEQYF.